This is a list of T cell receptor beta chains from one sample in a study of OX40 agonist ivuxolimab in advanced cancers. TCRdb keeps only in-frame clones here, not all; method: immunoSEQ multiplex PCR. The repertoire holds about 150,000 clones, with 94% as singletons. The input for sequencing was CD4+ or CD8+ T cells sorted from blood, taken in a trial of the OX40 agonist ivuxolimab. Receptors originate from an adult with an advanced solid tumor such as melanoma, head and neck, liver or kidney cancer. Both conserved end residues are part of each CDR3. A D gene is named only where the DNA matches it firmly. A clone size is listed for some rows: how often the clone was seen (once, few, many), or a class if it is expanded.

J	size	D	V	DNA	CDR3
TRBJ2-3	-	-	TRBV30	TGTGCCTGGAGTCCCTTAACTGGCCGTACGCAGTATTTT	CAWSPLTGRTQYF
TRBJ1-2	once	-	TRBV2	TGTGCCAGCAGTGACAGGGGAGACTATGGCTACACCTTC	CASSDRGDYGYTF
TRBJ1-4	-	TRBD1	TRBV5-1	TGCGCCAGCAGCAAGGACAGGGCGGAAAAACTGTTTTTT	CASSKDRAEKLFF
TRBJ2-7	-	-	TRBV7-9	TGTGCCAGCAGCTTTGACGGGGGTCTGTACTTC	CASSFDGGLYF
TRBJ1-2	-	-	TRBV20-1	TGCAGTGTTATGCGCACCTATGGCTACACCTTC	CSVMRTYGYTF
TRBJ1-2	-	-	TRBV21-1	TGTGCCAGCAGCACTCTTGGGGGCAATGGCTACACCTTC	CASSTLGGNGYTF
TRBJ2-7	-	-	TRBV14	TGTGCCAGCAGCCCTATGGGCTTTAGCTCCTACGAGCAGTACTTC	CASSPMGFSSYEQYF
TRBJ1-1	-	-	TRBV29-1	TGCAGCGTTGACGACGGCAGGCTGAACACTGAAGCTTTCTTT	CSVDDGRLNTEAFF
TRBJ1-5	-	-	TRBV11-2	TGTGCCAGCAGCTTTAGTAACGGGCAGGGGTTGCGGGAGCCCCAGCATTTT	CASSFSNGQGLREPQHF
TRBJ1-5	-	TRBD1	TRBV6-1	TGTGCCAGCAGTGAATCTCCCAGGGGGCACGGGAGCAATCAGCCCCAGCATTTT	CASSESPRGHGSNQPQHF
TRBJ2-3	-	TRBD1	TRBV6-1	TGTGCCAGGGGGGACAGATTTAATAGCACAGATACGCAGTATTTT	CARGDRFNSTDTQYF
TRBJ2-1	-	TRBD2	TRBV5-6	TGTGCCAGCAGCCCGCGACTAGCGGGGGGCGGGTTCTTC	CASSPRLAGGGFF
TRBJ2-3	-	TRBD2	TRBV5-1	TGCGCCAGCAGCCCGGGACTAGCGGGAGGAGCAGATACGCAGTATTTT	CASSPGLAGGADTQYF
TRBJ2-7	-	-	TRBV7-2	TGTGCCAGCAGCTTATGGGAGGTCTCCTACGAGCAGTACTTC	CASSLWEVSYEQYF
TRBJ2-3	-	-	TRBV30	TGTGCCGGAAGGAGGGGGTACGGGGCAGATACGCAGTATTTT	CAGRRGYGADTQYF
TRBJ1-1	once	-	TRBV7-3	TGTGCCAGCAGCTTAATTAAGAGGGGCACTGAAGCTTTCTTT	CASSLIKRGTEAFF
TRBJ1-2	once	-	TRBV7-2	TGTGCCAGCAGGCGTGACAGCAACTATGGCTACACCTTC	CASRRDSNYGYTF
TRBJ1-2	-	-	TRBV6-5	TGTGCCAGCAGGGACGGATACTATGGCTACACCTTC	CASRDGYYGYTF
TRBJ2-5	-	TRBD1	TRBV6-1	TGTGCCACCTCCGACAGGGGGAGAGAGACCCAGTACTTC	CATSDRGRETQYF
TRBJ2-7	-	TRBD1	TRBV4-1	TGCGCCAGCAGCCACCCCCCAGGGGGAAGGTACGAGCAGTACTTC	CASSHPPGGRYEQYF
TRBJ2-5	-	-	TRBV28	TGTGCCAGCACCTCGGGTCCGGCGAGGGAGACCCAGTACTTC	CASTSGPARETQYF
TRBJ2-7	-	-	TRBV7-2	TGTGCCAGCAGCCCGGACAGGATAGCGGGAATAGAGCAGTACTTC	CASSPDRIAGIEQYF
TRBJ1-5	-	-	TRBV28	TGTGCCAGCAGTTTCTATCTTAGCAATCAGCCCCAGCATTTT	CASSFYLSNQPQHF
TRBJ1-6	-	TRBD1	TRBV2	TGTGCCAGCATGTTTGACAGGGGCTCGGGACCCCTCCACTTT	CASMFDRGSGPLHF
TRBJ2-1	-	-	TRBV25-1	TGTGCCAGCAGCCCCCAGGGGGAGGGTGCTGAGCAGTTCTTC	CASSPQGEGAEQFF
TRBJ1-1	-	-	TRBV7-8	TGTGCCAGCAGCTCACCCGGGGGCGGGAACACTGAAGCTTTCTTT	CASSSPGGGNTEAFF
TRBJ1-2	-	-	TRBV7-2	TGTGCCAGCAGCTTAGGGGGGGGCTCCGACTATGGCTACACCTTC	CASSLGGGSDYGYTF
TRBJ1-3	-	TRBD1	TRBV9	TGTGCCAGCAGCGTAGGGGACAGGGTCAACACCATATATTTT	CASSVGDRVNTIYF
TRBJ2-5	-	-	TRBV19	TGTGCCAGTAGTAGAAAGGACATACAGACCCAGTACTTC	CASSRKDIQTQYF
TRBJ2-7	-	TRBD1	TRBV18	TGTGCCAGCTCACCCGTCGGACAGGGGTACGAGCAGTACTTC	CASSPVGQGYEQYF
TRBJ2-7	-	-	TRBV6-6	TGTGCCAGCAGTTACTCGGGCAGCCATTCCAACGAGCAGTACTTC	CASSYSGSHSNEQYF
TRBJ1-1	-	TRBD1	TRBV18	TGTGCCAGCTCACCGCAGGGGGGCACTGAAGCTTTCTTT	CASSPQGGTEAFF
TRBJ2-1	-	TRBD2	TRBV27	TGTGCCAGCAGTTTACCAGGACTAGCAAGTAGTAGAGAGCAGTTCTTC	CASSLPGLASSREQFF
TRBJ2-7	-	TRBD2	TRBV6-5	TGTGCCAGCAACGAACGGCTAGCGGGGGCCTACGAGCAGTACTTC	CASNERLAGAYEQYF
TRBJ2-2	once	-	TRBV9	TGTGCCAGCAGCGTGGCTCCCAACACCGGGGAGCTGTTTTTT	CASSVAPNTGELFF
TRBJ2-5	-	-	TRBV12-1	TGTGCCAGCACGCTATACCGACTAGCGGCCGAAGAGACCCAGTACTTC	CASTLYRLAAEETQYF
TRBJ1-5	-	TRBD1	TRBV27	TGTGCCAGCTCGGGGACAGGGTATCAGCCCCAGCATTTT	CASSGTGYQPQHF
TRBJ2-1	-	-	TRBV10-3	TGTGCCATCAGTGGGGACTCTAGGGGATACAATGAGCAGTTCTTC	CAISGDSRGYNEQFF
TRBJ2-1	-	TRBD1	TRBV5-1	TGCGCCAGCAGCTTAAGGACAGGGGCGGATGAGCAGTTCTTC	CASSLRTGADEQFF
TRBJ2-5	-	TRBD2	TRBV19	TGTGCCAGTAGTCCCCCGACGGGAGGACCCGGCCAAGAGACCCAGTACTTC	CASSPPTGGPGQETQYF
TRBJ1-1	once	-	TRBV2	TGTGCCAGCAGTGGGACGGATGCTAACACTGAAGCTTTCTTT	CASSGTDANTEAFF
TRBJ1-2	-	-	TRBV11-2	TGTGCCAGCAGGAGGGGGTATGGCTACACCTTC	CASRRGYGYTF
TRBJ1-6	-	-	TRBV10-2	TGCGCCAGCAAGTCAACAGCCTATAATTCACCCCTCCACTTT	CASKSTAYNSPLHF
TRBJ1-4	-	-	TRBV9	TGTGCCAGCAGCGAAGGGGTATCTAATGAAAAACTGTTTTTT	CASSEGVSNEKLFF